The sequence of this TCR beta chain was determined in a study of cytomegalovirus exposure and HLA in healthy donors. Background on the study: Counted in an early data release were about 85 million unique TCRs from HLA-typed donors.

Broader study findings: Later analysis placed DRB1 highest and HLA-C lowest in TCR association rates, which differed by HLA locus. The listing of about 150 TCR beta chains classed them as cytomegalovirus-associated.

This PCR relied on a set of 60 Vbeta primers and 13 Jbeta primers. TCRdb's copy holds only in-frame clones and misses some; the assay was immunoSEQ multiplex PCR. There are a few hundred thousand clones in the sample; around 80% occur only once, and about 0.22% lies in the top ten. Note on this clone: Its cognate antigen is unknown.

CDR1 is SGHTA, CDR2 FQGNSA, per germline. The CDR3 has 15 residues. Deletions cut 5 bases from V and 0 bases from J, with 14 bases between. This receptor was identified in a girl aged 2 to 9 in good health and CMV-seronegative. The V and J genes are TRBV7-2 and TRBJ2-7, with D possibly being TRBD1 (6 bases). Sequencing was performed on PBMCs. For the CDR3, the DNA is TGTGCCAGCAGCCCCTCAGGGGTTGGCTCCTACGAGCAGTACTTC. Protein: CASSPSGVGSYEQYF.